This entry concerns a single T cell receptor beta chain. CD8+CD57+ cell expansion, shown by flow cytometry, had occurred in the patients selected for sequencing. Patients uniformly had severe acquired aplastic anemia. The data are from a study of CD8+CD57+ T cells in acquired aplastic anemia. Genomic DNA was employed as the template in profiling TCR beta VDJ and CDR3. TCRdb itself ran the reads through MiXCR, one entry per CDR3 protein. This sample has 55,000 to 60,000 distinct CDR3 sequences; 55% to 70% occur once, and the top ten carry less than 20%. Deletions cut 4 bases from V and 4 bases from J, with 10 bases between. CDR1 and CDR2 from the germline V gene are WSHSY and SAAADI. The CDR3 runs 13 residues.

The sample taken for sequencing was sorted CD4+, CD8+, or CD8+CD57+ T cells (not recorded which) from PBMCs. This receptor was taken from a human donor with aplastic anemia. The chain couples TRBV10-2 to TRBJ2-5, with D unresolved. The CDR3 sequence: CASSVISSETQYF. CDR3 in DNA: TGCGCCAGCAGTGTGATTAGCTCAGAGACCCAGTACTTC.